The sample holds a few counts of the clone carrying this TCR beta chain. Its antigen is unidentified. The CDR3 has 13 residues. The germline V gene encodes CDR1 SGHTA and CDR2 FQGNSA. Trimming at V came to 5 bases and at J to 6 bases, leaving 5 bases not matched to a gene. The entry originates in a study of cytomegalovirus exposure and HLA in healthy donors. Study context: Membership in the Caucasian-associated ancestry cluster was found for around 81% of about 430 genotyped donors. Overall study results and limits: Earlier analysis looked at TCR beta V segments, and most were productive about 90% or about 30% of the time.

PCR was performed using 60 Vbeta and 13 Jbeta primers. This table comes from immunoSEQ multiplex PCR, and its TCRdb copy is limited to in-frame clones, with some not included. In the table there are 90,000 to 110,000 clones, roughly 12% of which are singletons. The sample taken for sequencing was PBMCs. V is TRBV7-2 and J is TRBJ1-2; 8 bases agree with TRBD1. The source is a man aged 40-50 years in good health and CMV-seropositive. This CDR3 reads CASSNRGANGYTF. The CDR3 DNA reads TGTGCCAGCAGCAACAGGGGGGCAAATGGCTACACCTTC.